Shown below are 20 T cell receptor beta chains from a single sample sequenced in a study of blood T cells in healthy people across ages. A second roughly 6 to 11 cycle PCR used barcoded and J-beta primers. One entry per CDR3 protein, called by TCRdb with MiXCR from the 5' RACE reads. The data contain about 1,400,000 distinct CDR3 sequences, 42% of them singletons. Source material: blood. The receptors stem from a woman between 18 and 29 years old in good health.

This clonotype came up many times. Here the CDR3 reads CASSRGTNEQFF. In nucleotides, the CDR3 is TGTGCCAGCAGCCGAGGGACCAATGAGCAGTTCTTC. The chain carries TRBV3-1 and TRBJ2-1; either TRBD1 or TRBD2 may supply D (5 bases each). The V end was cut by 4 bases, the J end by 6 bases, with 7 bases between. Looked up from germline, CDR1 is LGHDT and CDR2 is YNNKEL (reference sequence). The CDR3 spans 12 residues.

The chain uses TRBV7-8 and TRBJ2-7; no clear D. There are 15 residues in the CDR3. Trimming removed 5 bases at V and 4 bases at J, with 18 bases between. The germline gives CDR1 SGHVS, CDR2 FQNEAQ. The CDR3 spells CASSPSVMFGYEQYF. DNA for the CDR3: TGTGCCAGCAGCCCCAGTGTTATGTTCGGTTACGAGCAGTACTTC. The full variable domain, rest sourced from reference TRBV7-8 and TRBJ2-7, is GAGVSQSPRYKVAKRGQDVALRCDPISGHVSLFWYQQALGQGPEFLTYFQNEAQLDKSGLPSDRFFAERPEGSVSTLKIQRTQQEDSAVYLCASSPSVMFGYEQYFGPGTRLTVT.

This clonotype occurred a few times. The V call is TRBV27, the J call TRBJ2-2; D is possibly TRBD2 (5 bases). Trimming removed 5 bases from V and 6 bases from J, with 7 bases in between. This CDR3 contains 12 residues. Germline values: CDR1 MNHEY, CDR2 SMNVEV (reference sequence). This chain's CDR3 is CASSPAAGELFF. The CDR3 DNA is TGTGCCAGCAGTCCAGCGGCCGGGGAGCTGTTTTTT.

This clonotype has a handful of counts. The rearrangement uses TRBV3-1 and TRBJ2-3; TRBD2 matches 12 bases. From germline, CDR1 is LGHDT and CDR2 YNNKEL (reference sequence). The CDR3 totals 17 residues. J was trimmed by 2 bases and V by 4 bases; bases with no gene match: 7. Here the CDR3 DNA reads TGTGCCAGCAGCCCCTATAGGACTAGCGGGGTCACAGATACGCAGTATTTT. Residues: CASSPYRTSGVTDTQYF.

The chain is built from TRBV11-2 and TRBJ2-2; the match to TRBD2 covers 8 bases. The germline V gene encodes CDR1 SGHAT and CDR2 FQNNGV. Unmatched junction bases numbered 5, after V lost 4 bases and J lost 1 base. The CDR3 loop spans 16 amino acids. CDR3 residues: CASSSPGGGNTGELFF. The CDR3 region has the DNA TGTGCCAGCAGCTCCCCCGGGGGGGGGAACACCGGGGAGCTGTTTTTT.

This clonotype was seen a few times. The V gene is TRBV29-1, the J gene TRBJ2-7; perhaps TRBD1 as D (5 bases). Germline lookup yields CDR1 SQVTM and CDR2 ANQGSEA. Deletions cut 6 bases from V and 3 bases from J, with 21 bases between. The CDR3 has 15 residues. The CDR3: CSVYTVGLVVYEQYF. CDR3 DNA sequence: TGCAGCGTCTACACGGTGGGGCTAGTCGTCTACGAGCAGTACTTC.

The V gene is TRBV11-2, the J gene TRBJ2-7; 8 bases align to TRBD2. The V gene's germline CDR1 is SGHAT and CDR2 FQNNGV. This CDR3 is built from 15 residues. V gave up 0 bases and J gave up 3 bases; unmatched junction bases: 4. DNA of the CDR3: TGTGCCAGCAGCTTAGATCCGGGAGGGATCTACGAGCAGTACTTC. Translated: CASSLDPGGIYEQYF.

This clonotype came up many times. V gene TRBV20-1 combines with J gene TRBJ2-1; 7 bases match TRBD1. This CDR3 is 11 amino acids long. Trimming cost V 3 bases and J 7 bases; bases outside gene matches: 0. Germline V CDR1 and CDR2: DFQATT, SNEGSKA (reference sequence). CDR3 DNA: TGCAGTGCTAGCAGGGGGAATGAGCAGTTCTTC. This translates into CSASRGNEQFF.

A few counts support this clonotype. The genes are TRBV15 and TRBJ1-1; D is unresolved. Looked up from germline, CDR1 is LNHNV and CDR2 is YYDKDF (reference sequence). Trimming shortened V by 3 bases and J by 10 bases, and 15 bases separated the two germline ends. The CDR3 covers 13 residues. DNA of the CDR3: TGTGCCACCAGCAGTCCCGACAAGATAGGAGCTTTCTTT. This encodes CATSSPDKIGAFF.

This clonotype was seen only a few times. The chain employs TRBV2 and TRBJ2-5; D unclear. V dropped 2 bases and J dropped 0 bases, with 4 bases sitting between them. The germline V gene has CDR1 SNHLY and CDR2 FYNNEI. The CDR3 runs 13 residues. As DNA, the CDR3 is TGTGCCAGCAGTGAACGGCACCAAGAGACCCAGTACTTC. Its translation: CASSERHQETQYF.

The table lists this clonotype with a few counts. The rearrangement joins TRBV12-3 or TRBV12-4 to TRBJ2-7; 9 bases agree with TRBD2. Trimming cost V 6 bases and J 3 bases; bases outside gene matches: 6. The CDR3 loop spans 14 amino acids. CDR3: CASSQLAGLYEQYF. In nucleotides, the CDR3 is TGTGCCAGCAGCCAACTAGCGGGCCTCTACGAGCAGTACTTC.

The CDR3 DNA reads as TGTGCCAGCAGCTTCAGAGCGGGGGGACAAGAGACCCAGTTCTTC. Its translation is CASSFRAGGQETQFF. This chain uses TRBV13 with TRBJ2-5; 9 nucleotides agree with TRBD2. The end of the DNA aligns better with TRBJ2-1, so the J call may be wrong. The CDR3 covers 15 residues. CDR1 PRHDT and CDR2 FYEKMQ come from the germline V gene (reference sequence).

The chain couples TRBV18 to TRBJ2-5, with a weak D call TRBD2 (6 bases). TRBJ2-7 explains the end of the DNA better; the J call may be wrong. Germline CDR1 KGHSH, CDR2 LQKENI. This CDR3 is 17 amino acids long. The CDR3 protein is CASSPPQGGSPPYEQYF. The DNA of the CDR3 is TGTGCCAGCTCACCACCGCAGGGAGGCTCACCTCCCTACGAGCAGTACTTC.

The gene calls are TRBV7-3 and TRBJ2-1; a possible D gene is TRBD2 (6 bases). The CDR3 spans 15 residues. From germline, CDR1 is SGHTA and CDR2 FQGTGA. Trimming removed 4 bases at V and 2 bases at J, with 12 bases between. The CDR3 here is CASSSEGLTYNEQFF. In DNA form, the CDR3 reads TGTGCCAGCAGCTCCGAAGGACTAACCTACAATGAGCAGTTCTTC.

A few counts support this clonotype. This chain uses TRBV3-1 with TRBJ2-1; TRBD1 matches at 7 bases. V was pared by 1 base and J by 6 bases, with 3 bases of the junction left unmatched. Germline V gives CDR1 LGHDT, CDR2 YNNKEL (reference sequence). This CDR3 has 14 amino acids. The CDR3 bases are TGTGCCAGCAGCCAAGTGACAGGGTCCAATGAGCAGTTCTTC. As protein: CASSQVTGSNEQFF.

This rearrangement joins TRBV15 to TRBJ1-2, with D hard to call. Deletions cut 2 bases from V and 2 bases from J, with 9 bases between. Germline CDR1 is LNHNV and CDR2 is YYDKDF (reference sequence). The CDR3 is made up of 14 amino acids. The CDR3 sequence is CATSRPIRNYGYTF. Written as DNA, the CDR3 is TGTGCCACCAGCAGACCCATAAGAAACTATGGCTACACCTTC.

This chain links TRBV6-6 with TRBJ2-3; a possible D gene is TRBD2 (5 bases). CDR1 and CDR2 (germline): MNHNY, SVGAGI (reference sequence). The CDR3 contains 15 residues. V gave up 0 bases and J gave up 9 bases, with 16 bases separating them. The CDR3 coding sequence is TGTGCCAGCAGTTACTCTACCGGTGACGGGAAGACGCAGTATTTT. The encoded protein is CASSYSTGDGKTQYF.

Comment on this clonotype: A much larger clone is a single base away; this may be a read error. The rearrangement uses TRBV7-9 and TRBJ2-1; 7 bases are a match to TRBD2. CDR1 is SEHNR, CDR2 FQNEAQ, per germline (reference sequence). V was pared by 10 bases and J by 2 bases, with 8 bases of the junction left unmatched. The CDR3 has 14 residues. The CDR3 nucleotides are TGTGCCAACTCCCGCGGGGGAACCTACAATGAGCAGTTCTTC. Protein sequence: CANSRGGTYNEQFF.

This clonotype was recorded once. The gene calls are TRBV13 and TRBJ2-5; 8 positions agree with TRBD1. The end of the DNA is better explained by TRBJ2-7, so the J call may be wrong. Looked up from germline, CDR1 is PRHDT and CDR2 is FYEKMQ (reference sequence). The CDR3 extends over 14 amino acids. The CDR3 sequence is CASSPVRGLYEQYF. The CDR3 DNA reads TGTGCCAGCAGCCCCGTCAGGGGGCTTTACGAGCAGTACTTC.

The chain is built from TRBV5-6 and TRBJ1-1, with 8 bases identical to TRBD1. Germline CDR1 SGHDT, CDR2 YYEEEE. CDR3 length equals 14 residues. The junction had 6 bases not matched to a gene; V was cut back by 6 bases and J by 2 bases. CDR3 sequence: CASTHGTGNTEAFF. In nucleotides, the CDR3 is TGTGCCAGCACCCACGGGACAGGAAACACTGAAGCTTTCTTT.